The clone carrying this TCR beta chain has ten or more counts. One end of the junction does not line up with germline, which may come from a read error. The sample comes from a study of human T cells and chemical hapten exposure. TCRdb recomputed calls from the RACE reads with MiXCR, one row per CDR3 protein. The top ten clones hold 2.5% to 3.5% of a sample with approximately 95,000 distinct CDR3 sequences, 10% to 12% of them seen once. The CDR3 consists of 13 residues. The V gene's germline CDR1 is SSHAT and CDR2 FNYEAQ (reference sequence). Documented time point: patch test 2, 6 weeks after DPC sensitization. Described treatment: therapeutic diphenylcyclopropenone sensitization with weekly scalp DPC.

This rearrangement joins TRBV7-7 to TRBJ2-5, with D hard to call. This receptor was identified in a woman between 40 and 50 years old with alopecia areata. Some clones in this sample may be carry-over from other donors' samples. The source was whole blood, collected in connection with sensitization to the hapten diphenylcyclopropenone (DPC). CDR3 bases: TGTGCTAGCAGCTTTAATCGACAAGAGACCCAGTACTTC. Translation: CASSFNRQETQYF. Filled out from reference TRBV7-7 and TRBJ2-5, the complete variable domain reads GAGVSQSPRYKVTKRGQDVTLRCDPISSHATLYWYQQALGQGPEFLTYFNYEAQPDKSGLPSDRFSAERPEGSISTLTIQRTEQRDSAMYRCASSFNRQETQYFGPGTRLLVL.